The 16 T cell receptor beta chains given below trace back to one sample, sequenced in a study of beta chain features in type 1 diabetes. Sequenced material consisted of expressed TCRB transcripts (all of the isolated RNA was reverse transcribed). Produced via immunoSEQ multiplex PCR; TCRdb's table is partial and in-frame only. Of hundreds of thousands of clones listed, roughly 15% are singletons. Sample: naive CD4+ T cells from blood. These receptors were obtained from a man aged 18 to 35 in good health.

Many counts were recorded for this clone. A junction end diverges from the germline sequence, so it may reflect a read error. The V and J genes are TRBV7-2 and TRBJ2-7, with TRBD2 matching 12 bases. The CDR3 totals 12 residues. The germline CDR1 and CDR2 sequences are SGHTA and FQGNSA. The CDR3 loop reads CASSLGTSGTLF. CDR3 DNA sequence: TGTGCCAGCAGCTTAGGGACTAGCGGGACCCTCTTC. Combining the CDR3 with reference TRBV7-2 and TRBJ2-7 gives the whole variable domain GAGVSQSPSNKVTEKGKDVELRCDPISGHTALYWYRQSLGQGLEFLIYFQGNSAPDKSGLPSDRFSAERTGGSVSTLTIQRTQQEDSAVYLCASSLGTSGTLFGPGTRLTVT.

The rearrangement uses TRBV9 and TRBJ2-5; 10 nucleotides align to TRBD2. J lost 5 bases, V lost 0 bases, and 7 bases had no gene match. The CDR3 covers 16 residues. CDR1 SGDLS and CDR2 YYNGEE come from the germline V gene. CDR3: CASSVAASGRHETQYF. In nucleotides, the CDR3 is TGTGCCAGCAGCGTAGCTGCTAGCGGGAGACATGAGACCCAGTACTTC.

This chain links TRBV7-9 with TRBJ1-1, with D uncertain. Trimming took off 5 bases at V and 1 base at J, with 5 bases between the two ends. The germline V gene has CDR1 SEHNR and CDR2 FQNEAQ (reference sequence). The CDR3 is made up of 12 amino acids. CDR3 residues: CASSGTNTEAFF. The CDR3 DNA is TGTGCCAGCAGCGGTACGAACACTGAAGCTTTCTTT.

This clone was seen more than once but under ten times. The rearrangement uses TRBV7-9 and TRBJ1-1; D perhaps matches TRBD1 (5 bases). CDR3 length: 13 amino acids. Trimming stripped 3 bases from V and 1 base from J, with 6 bases between. Germline values: CDR1 SEHNR, CDR2 FQNEAQ (reference sequence). This chain's CDR3 is CASSLTENTEAFF. CDR3 DNA: TGTGCCAGCAGCTTGACAGAGAACACTGAAGCTTTCTTT.

This clone was seen a handful of times. This chain joins TRBV21-1 and TRBJ2-2; no DNA check was done on the table's D call, TRBD1. TRBV21-1 is termed a pseudogene. The CDR3 runs to 15 residues. CDR3 residues: CASSKPGQGPRELFF. The CDR3 DNA is TGTGCCAGCAGCAAACCGGGACAGGGTCCTCGGGAGCTGTTTTTT.

Comment on this clone: In the same sample, other DNA sequences code for this CDR3. The chain joins TRBV11-2 to TRBJ2-1, with D maybe TRBD1 (5 bases). The CDR3 loop spans 12 amino acids. Deletions cut 5 bases from V and 8 bases from J, with 10 bases between. Germline-derived CDR1 and CDR2 are SGHAT and FQNNGV. CDR3 sequence reads: CASSRTGYEQFF. The CDR3 nucleotides read TGTGCCAGCAGCAGAACAGGTTATGAGCAGTTCTTC.

As regards this clone: The CDR3 does not end in the conserved phenylalanine or tryptophan, so this is likely a read error. The chain carries TRBV7-2 and TRBJ2-7; 9 bases align to TRBD2. V was pared by 1 base and J by 4 bases, with 8 bases of the junction left unmatched. Germline V lookup: CDR1 SGHTA, CDR2 FQGNSA. CDR3 size: 16 residues. The CDR3 region is CASSLVITSGPYEQYI. The CDR3 DNA reads TGTGCCAGCAGCTTAGTCATCACTAGCGGGCCATACGAGCAGTACATC.

The V call is TRBV5-6, the J call TRBJ2-1; no clear D. Per the germline V gene, CDR1 is SGHDT and CDR2 is YYEEEE. V dropped 4 bases and J dropped 5 bases, with 13 bases sitting between them. This CDR3 has 14 amino acids. In nucleotides, the CDR3 is TGTGCCAGCAGCCTCGACTGGTACAACAATGAGCAGTTCTTC. Translated, it gives CASSLDWYNNEQFF.

The chain couples TRBV6-6 to TRBJ2-7; a possible D gene is TRBD2 (5 bases). The CDR3 sequence is 11 residues long. Germline CDR1 and CDR2: MNHNY and SVGAGI (reference sequence). V dropped 5 bases and J dropped 7 bases, with 9 bases sitting between them. CDR3 nucleotides: TGTGCCAGCAGTCGAACGGGAGAGCAGTACTTC. Amino acids: CASSRTGEQYF.

This clone was detected only a few times. The chain combines TRBV5-4 with TRBJ2-1, with 11 nucleotides matching TRBD2. Germline V gives CDR1 SGHNT, CDR2 YYREEE (reference sequence). The CDR3 has 16 residues. The V and J ends lost 1 base and 4 bases, in that order; junction bases with no gene match: 4. Here the CDR3 reads CASSLLAGGAYNEQFF. Written as DNA, the CDR3 is TGTGCCAGCAGCTTGCTAGCGGGGGGCGCTTACAATGAGCAGTTCTTC.

The chain recombines TRBV4-1 with TRBJ2-3, with 13 bases aligning to TRBD2. The length of the CDR3 is 22 residues. V lost 0 bases, J lost 0 bases, and 15 bases stayed unmatched. Looked up from germline, CDR1 is MGHRA and CDR2 is YSYEKL. This CDR3 is CASSQDKGTSGILPPSTDTQYF. The CDR3 DNA reads TGCGCCAGCAGCCAAGATAAGGGGACTAGCGGGATCCTACCACCTAGCACAGATACGCAGTATTTT.

The rearrangement links TRBV4-2 to TRBJ1-2; 7 nucleotides align to TRBD1. The V segment lost 4 bases and the J segment 4 bases; nucleotides outside the gene matches: 6. In germline, CDR1 is LGHNA, CDR2 YNFKEQ. CDR3 size: 14 residues. The CDR3 nucleotides are TGTGCCAGCAGCCGGGGAGGGGGCACCTATGGCTACACCTTC. Translating gives CASSRGGGTYGYTF.

This clone was detected only a few times. The chain carries TRBV28 and TRBJ2-7; 7 nucleotides match TRBD1. CDR3 size: 15 residues. Germline lookup yields CDR1 MDHEN and CDR2 SYDVKM. V lost 6 bases to trimming and J lost 1 base; unmatched junction nucleotides: 9. The CDR3 spells CASSPWETGSYEQYF. The CDR3 DNA reads TGTGCCAGCAGCCCCTGGGAGACAGGGTCCTACGAGCAGTACTTC. The variable domain in full, completed from reference TRBV28 and TRBJ2-7, reads DVKVTQSSRYLVKRTGEKVFLECVQDMDHENMFWYRQDPGLGLRLIYFSYDVKMKEKGDIPEGYSVSREKKERFSLILESASTNQTSMYLCASSPWETGSYEQYFGPGTRLTVT.

The genes are TRBV21-1 and TRBJ2-1; no check of the table's D call, TRBD1, against the DNA was made. TRBV21-1 corresponds to a pseudogene. The CDR3 runs to 13 residues. The CDR3 is CASSKDWGDEQFF. The CDR3 DNA reads as TGTGCCAGCAGCAAAGATTGGGGCGATGAGCAGTTCTTC.

To note about this clone: Other DNA sequences from this sample encode an identical CDR3 as well. The genes are TRBV9 and TRBJ1-2, with D perhaps matching TRBD1 (6 bases). There are 13 residues in the CDR3. Trimming removed 0 bases at V and 5 bases at J, with 8 bases between. Germline V gene lookup returns CDR1 SGDLS and CDR2 YYNGEE. CDR3 in DNA: TGTGCCAGCAGCGTAGCTCAGGGGTATGGCTACACCTTC. Translated: CASSVAQGYGYTF.

This clone came up a few times. V is TRBV30 and J is TRBJ2-7, with D uncertain. The CDR3 covers 11 residues. The germline V and J ends were trimmed by 0 bases and 6 bases, with 6 bases remaining between them. Germline lookup yields CDR1 GTSNPN and CDR2 SVGIG (reference sequence). CDR3 nucleotide sequence: TGTGCCTGGAGTGTGAGAGCCGAGCAGTACTTC. Translating it yields CAWSVRAEQYF. The full variable domain, in which reference TRBV30 and TRBJ2-7 provide the parts outside the CDR3, is SQTIHQWPATLVQPVGSPLSLECTVEGTSNPNLYWYRQAAGRGLQLLFYSVGIGQISSEVPQNLSASRPQDRQFILSSKKLLLSDSGFYLCAWSVRAEQYFGPGTRLTVT.